These T cell receptor beta chains were read from a single sample in a study of early T cells in non-severe SARS-CoV-2 infection. One entry per CDR3 protein results from TCRdb running MiXCR on the 5' RACE reads. This table holds about 48,000 distinct CDR3 sequences, around 14% found once. The sample taken for sequencing was whole blood. The origin of the receptors is an adult who was a healthcare worker with PCR-confirmed SARS-CoV-2 infection or an uninfected control (not recorded which). The CDR3 runs from the conserved cysteine through the conserved F or W. Each record gives: J gene, clone size, D gene, V gene, CDR3 DNA, CDR3 protein. D genes are given only for firm matches. Clone size is not always given. Where it is, it says once, few, many or a class for expanded clones.

>TRBJ2-3|.|.|TRBV28
TGTGCCAGCAGCGTGTTGGGGGCCAGCACAGATACGCAGTATTTT
CASSVLGASTDTQYF
>TRBJ1-2|.|TRBD1|TRBV9
TGTGCCAGCAGCCCCGAGGGGGCGTTTGGCTACACCTTC
CASSPEGAFGYTF
>TRBJ1-5|many|.|TRBV3-1
TGTGCCAGCAGCCAAGAAGGCAGGGGCGATCAGCCCCAGCATTTT
CASSQEGRGDQPQHF
>TRBJ2-2|.|.|TRBV29-1
TGCAGCGTTCTAGGTACCGGGGAGCTGTTTTTT
CSVLGTGELFF
>TRBJ2-7|once|.|TRBV5-1
TGCGCCAGCAGCCCGAGGACCGGGAGCTACGAGCAGTACTTC
CASSPRTGSYEQYF
>TRBJ2-7|many|TRBD2|TRBV18
TGTGCCAGCTCACCAAGTCTAGCGGGAGTAACGTACGAGCAGTACTTC
CASSPSLAGVTYEQYF
>TRBJ2-1|.|TRBD2|TRBV11-2
TGTGCCAGCAGCTTTACTAGCGGGAACAATGAGCAGTTCTTC
CASSFTSGNNEQFF
>TRBJ2-1|.|TRBD2|TRBV5-1
TGCGCCAGCAGCGTGACTAGCGGGACGGTCTACAATGAGCAGTTCTTC
CASSVTSGTVYNEQFF
>TRBJ1-5|.|TRBD1|TRBV27
TGTGCCAGCAGAGTGGGACAGGGGAATCAGCCCCAGCATTTT
CASRVGQGNQPQHF
>TRBJ2-7|few|TRBD1|TRBV27
TGTGCCAGCAGTGGGACAGGGCACCTCTACGAGCAGTACTTC
CASSGTGHLYEQYF
>TRBJ1-1|many|.|TRBV18
TGTGCCAGCTCACCAAGGATACCGGGGGACACTGAAGCTTTCTTT
CASSPRIPGDTEAFF
>TRBJ2-7|.|.|TRBV6-5
TGTGCCAGCAGTTCAGGGTACCTCCACGAGCAGTACTTC
CASSSGYLHEQYF
>TRBJ2-7|.|TRBD2|TRBV6-6
TGTGCCAGCAGTTATGGGCGGGGGGGCTACGAGCAGTACTTC
CASSYGRGGYEQYF
>TRBJ1-2|few|.|TRBV6-5
TGTGCCAGCAGTTACTTCTTTACACAGGGTACGGGCGGCTACACCTTC
CASSYFFTQGTGGYTF
>TRBJ2-3|.|TRBD1|TRBV9
TGTGCCAGCAGCAAAGGGACAGGGTCTACAGATACGCAGTATTTT
CASSKGTGSTDTQYF
>TRBJ1-5|many|.|TRBV7-9
TGTGCCAGCAGCAACCAGGACCGTAGCAATCAGCCCCAGCATTTT
CASSNQDRSNQPQHF
>TRBJ1-6|many|.|TRBV7-3
TGTGCCAGCAGCTCCACAGGGAGTCGTTCACCCCTCCACTTT
CASSSTGSRSPLHF
>TRBJ2-2|once|TRBD1|TRBV12-3/TRBV12-4
TGTGCCAGCAGTTTACGCAGGGGGCCGGGCGGGGAGCTGTTTTTT
CASSLRRGPGGELFF
>TRBJ2-1|many|.|TRBV18
TGTGCCAGCTCACCACCGGAAAGCTCCTACAATGAGCAGTTCTTC
CASSPPESSYNEQFF
>TRBJ2-1|few|TRBD2|TRBV6-6
TGTGCCAGCAGTCGCCCTAGCGGGAGCCCCTACAATGAGCAGTTCTTC
CASSRPSGSPYNEQFF
>TRBJ2-5|many|TRBD2|TRBV2
TGTGCCAGCAGTGAGGGGGGGGACCAAGAGACCCAGTACTTC
CASSEGGDQETQYF
>TRBJ1-5|many|TRBD1|TRBV24-1
TGTGCCACCGAGGGGGCAGGCAATCAGCCCCAGCATTTT
CATEGAGNQPQHF
>TRBJ2-1|.|.|TRBV14
TGTGCCAGCAGCCAAGATACCGCGGATGAGCAGTTCTTC
CASSQDTADEQFF
>TRBJ1-1|many|.|TRBV30
TGTGCCTGGGACAGAGGTAAAGCTTTCTTT
CAWDRGKAFF
>TRBJ1-5|many|.|TRBV24-1
TGTGCCACCAGTGCGGGGCGGGATCAGCCCCAGCATTTT
CATSAGRDQPQHF
>TRBJ2-3|.|.|TRBV5-4
TGTGCCAGCAGCGCCCAGGGCACAGATACGCAGTATTTT
CASSAQGTDTQYF
>TRBJ1-2|few|.|TRBV29-1
TGCAGCGTTACAGGGAGCAGTGGCTACACCTTC
CSVTGSSGYTF
>TRBJ2-3|.|.|TRBV28
TGTGCCAGCAGTTTATCCGCCGGACGCACAGATACGCAGTATTTT
CASSLSAGRTDTQYF
>TRBJ2-3|.|.|TRBV6-1
TGTGCCAGCAGTGTTGAAAACTGGGCGGTCCCTTTCCGAACGACAGATACGCAGTATTTT
CASSVENWAVPFRTTDTQYF
>TRBJ2-2|.|TRBD1|TRBV27
TGTGCCAGCAGTCCCTACCCCGGACAGGGCACCGGGGAGCTGTTTTTT
CASSPYPGQGTGELFF
>TRBJ2-5|many|.|TRBV7-9
TGTGCCAGCAGCTTAGGAGGTGCTTTGGGGGCATCCGGAGAGACCCAGTACTTC
CASSLGGALGASGETQYF
>TRBJ2-5|.|.|TRBV7-9
TGTGCCAGCTTCAATCCCCCTCAAGAGACCCAGTACTTC
CASFNPPQETQYF
>TRBJ2-7|many|TRBD1|TRBV27
TGTGCCAGCAGAAGTCTCCGGACAGGAAGGGGTCTAGAGGAGCAGTACTTC
CASRSLRTGRGLEEQYF
>TRBJ2-7|many|.|TRBV5-1
TGCGCCAGCAGCAGGGACTCTAGCAAGGCCTACGAGCAGTACTTC
CASSRDSSKAYEQYF